The present T cell receptor beta chain was sequenced within a study of technical replicates of blood from a handful of donors. Profiled with immunoSEQ multiplex PCR; TCRdb holds only in-frame clones, not every one. The sample shows tens of thousands of clones, around 93% of them seen only once. This CDR3 is 12 amino acids long. Germline lookup yields CDR1 SQVTM and CDR2 ANQGSEA. The V end lost 5 bases, the J end lost 4 bases, and 9 bases lay between the germline ends. This TCR was recovered from a human donor in good health. The J gene is TRBJ1-5, the V gene TRBV29-1; D not resolved. The material sequenced was T cells isolated from PBMCs. CDR3 sequence: CSVKEGNQPQHF. DNA of the CDR3: TGCAGCGTTAAGGAGGGAAATCAGCCCCAGCATTTT.